A selection of T cell receptor beta chains follows, all from one sample in a study of molecular identifiers for immune sequencing clone quantification. One entry per CDR3 protein results from TCRdb running MiXCR on the PCR reads. The sample has approximately 500,000 distinct CDR3 sequences, around 25% seen once. The sample taken for sequencing was naive CD8+ T cells from blood, with Jurkat cell RNA spiked in. Source of these receptors: a human donor in good health. Some libraries in this study had Jurkat cell RNA spiked in. CDR3s include the opening cysteine and the closing phenylalanine or tryptophan. Fields, in order: J gene, D gene, V gene, clone size, CDR3 protein, CDR3 DNA. D genes are given only for firm matches. Some rows mark clone size as missing; the rest say once, few, many or name a class of expanded clone.

TRBJ2-1 TRBD1 TRBV13 NA CASSSRDRDPYEQFF TGTGCCAGCAGCTCCCGGGACAGGGATCCGTATGAGCAGTTCTTC
TRBJ2-7 NA TRBV7-9 NA CASSFSDRTYEQYF TGTGCCAGCAGCTTTTCAGACAGGACCTACGAGCAGTACTTC
TRBJ1-5 NA TRBV13 many CASSSPGQPQHF TGTGCCAGCAGCTCCCCGGGTCAGCCCCAGCATTTT
TRBJ1-5 NA TRBV6-1 NA CASSDEGDFNQPQHF TGTGCCAGCAGTGATGAGGGGGATTTCAATCAGCCCCAGCATTTT
TRBJ2-5 TRBD1 TRBV30 NA CAWGRRDRLLETQYF TGTGCCTGGGGACGTAGGGACAGGCTGCTCGAGACCCAGTACTTC
TRBJ2-2 NA TRBV20-1 NA CSARVWTNTGELFF TGCAGTGCTAGAGTGTGGACGAACACCGGGGAGCTGTTTTTT
TRBJ1-6 NA TRBV4-1 NA CASSQENRDGSPLHF TGCGCCAGCAGCCAAGAGAACAGGGACGGCTCACCCCTCCACTTT
TRBJ1-4 TRBD1 TRBV28 few CASSPRGGGNINEKLFF TGTGCCAGCAGTCCCCGCGGAGGGGGCAATATTAATGAAAAACTGTTTTTT
TRBJ2-2 NA TRBV9 NA CASSVASDAPRNTGELFF TGTGCCAGCAGCGTGGCATCGGACGCCCCCAGGAACACCGGGGAGCTGTTTTTT
TRBJ1-1 TRBD1 TRBV12-3/TRBV12-4 NA CASSPGTEVTEAFF TGTGCCAGCAGTCCTGGGACAGAGGTAACTGAAGCTTTCTTT
TRBJ2-1 NA TRBV29-1 many CSVEDVQREQFF TGCAGCGTTGAAGATGTCCAGAGAGAGCAGTTCTTC
TRBJ1-3 NA TRBV7-9 few CASSGILLLPISGNTIYF TGTGCCAGCAGCGGGATTCTTTTGTTACCTATCTCTGGAAACACCATATATTTT
TRBJ2-7 NA TRBV27 few CASTALDRRYEQYF TGTGCCAGCACCGCGTTGGACAGACGCTACGAGCAGTACTTC
TRBJ2-3 NA TRBV12-3/TRBV12-4 NA CASSFRVVERSTDTQYF TGTGCCAGCAGTTTTCGGGTTGTCGAGCGGAGCACAGATACGCAGTATTTT
TRBJ2-7 NA TRBV29-1 few CSVENRATYEQYF TGCAGCGTTGAGAACAGAGCAACCTACGAGCAGTACTTC
TRBJ2-7 NA TRBV4-3 few CASSHYREGYEQYF TGCGCCAGCAGCCATTACAGGGAGGGCTACGAGCAGTACTTC
TRBJ1-1 NA TRBV5-1 many CASSFSYGGDTEAFF TGCGCCAGCAGCTTCTCTTATGGAGGGGACACTGAAGCTTTCTTT
TRBJ1-1 NA TRBV11-2 NA CASSKGLAGANTEAFF TGTGCCAGCAGTAAGGGTCTAGCAGGGGCTAACACTGAAGCTTTCTTT
TRBJ2-7 TRBD2 TRBV13 NA CASSLGTSGGYYEQYF TGTGCCAGCAGCCTCGGGACTAGCGGGGGGTACTACGAGCAGTACTTC
TRBJ2-3 NA TRBV14 NA CASSHQGSDTQYF TGTGCCAGCAGCCACCAGGGCTCCGATACGCAGTATTTT
TRBJ2-7 TRBD2 TRBV5-1 many CASSLASGGPAYEQYF TGCGCCAGCAGCTTGGCTAGCGGGGGACCAGCGTACGAGCAGTACTTC
TRBJ1-2 NA TRBV12-3/TRBV12-4 few CASIQGLNRENGYTF TGTGCCAGCATTCAAGGATTAAACAGGGAGAATGGCTACACCTTC
TRBJ2-7 TRBD2 TRBV7-2 few CASSLSREGIPSYEQYF TGTGCCAGCAGCTTAAGTCGGGAGGGGATTCCCTCCTACGAGCAGTACTTC
TRBJ1-5 NA TRBV7-9 NA CASSSSGSSNQPQHF TGTGCCAGCAGCTCCTCAGGGTCTAGCAATCAGCCCCAGCATTTT
TRBJ1-3 NA TRBV28 NA CASRPPGNTIYF TGTGCCAGCAGGCCTCCCGGAAACACCATATATTTT
TRBJ2-7 NA TRBV7-6 NA CASSLEKAGGEQYF TGTGCCAGCAGCTTAGAAAAGGCTGGGGGCGAGCAGTACTTC